The text below deals with one TCR beta chain. This table comes from immunoSEQ multiplex PCR, and its TCRdb copy is limited to in-frame clones, with some not included. The sample shows approximately 400,000 clones, around 89% of them seen only once. Per the germline V gene, CDR1 is SGHTA and CDR2 is FQGNSA. Trimming removed 5 bases at V and 7 bases at J, with 17 bases between. The length of the CDR3 is 14 residues. This specimen comes from a study of blood T cell repertoires in COVID-19. Study as a whole: There were acute and convalescent COVID-19 samples, and they came from the United States, Italy and Spain.

The V call is TRBV7-2, the J call TRBJ1-2; tentatively, D is TRBD1 (5 bases). This receptor was obtained from a man in his forties or fifties with acute or convalescent COVID-19. Sequencing was carried out using peripheral blood. The CDR3 here is CASSPGGRGSGYTF. The CDR3 DNA follows: TGTGCCAGCAGCCCCGGGGGGAGGGGTAGTGGCTACACCTTC.